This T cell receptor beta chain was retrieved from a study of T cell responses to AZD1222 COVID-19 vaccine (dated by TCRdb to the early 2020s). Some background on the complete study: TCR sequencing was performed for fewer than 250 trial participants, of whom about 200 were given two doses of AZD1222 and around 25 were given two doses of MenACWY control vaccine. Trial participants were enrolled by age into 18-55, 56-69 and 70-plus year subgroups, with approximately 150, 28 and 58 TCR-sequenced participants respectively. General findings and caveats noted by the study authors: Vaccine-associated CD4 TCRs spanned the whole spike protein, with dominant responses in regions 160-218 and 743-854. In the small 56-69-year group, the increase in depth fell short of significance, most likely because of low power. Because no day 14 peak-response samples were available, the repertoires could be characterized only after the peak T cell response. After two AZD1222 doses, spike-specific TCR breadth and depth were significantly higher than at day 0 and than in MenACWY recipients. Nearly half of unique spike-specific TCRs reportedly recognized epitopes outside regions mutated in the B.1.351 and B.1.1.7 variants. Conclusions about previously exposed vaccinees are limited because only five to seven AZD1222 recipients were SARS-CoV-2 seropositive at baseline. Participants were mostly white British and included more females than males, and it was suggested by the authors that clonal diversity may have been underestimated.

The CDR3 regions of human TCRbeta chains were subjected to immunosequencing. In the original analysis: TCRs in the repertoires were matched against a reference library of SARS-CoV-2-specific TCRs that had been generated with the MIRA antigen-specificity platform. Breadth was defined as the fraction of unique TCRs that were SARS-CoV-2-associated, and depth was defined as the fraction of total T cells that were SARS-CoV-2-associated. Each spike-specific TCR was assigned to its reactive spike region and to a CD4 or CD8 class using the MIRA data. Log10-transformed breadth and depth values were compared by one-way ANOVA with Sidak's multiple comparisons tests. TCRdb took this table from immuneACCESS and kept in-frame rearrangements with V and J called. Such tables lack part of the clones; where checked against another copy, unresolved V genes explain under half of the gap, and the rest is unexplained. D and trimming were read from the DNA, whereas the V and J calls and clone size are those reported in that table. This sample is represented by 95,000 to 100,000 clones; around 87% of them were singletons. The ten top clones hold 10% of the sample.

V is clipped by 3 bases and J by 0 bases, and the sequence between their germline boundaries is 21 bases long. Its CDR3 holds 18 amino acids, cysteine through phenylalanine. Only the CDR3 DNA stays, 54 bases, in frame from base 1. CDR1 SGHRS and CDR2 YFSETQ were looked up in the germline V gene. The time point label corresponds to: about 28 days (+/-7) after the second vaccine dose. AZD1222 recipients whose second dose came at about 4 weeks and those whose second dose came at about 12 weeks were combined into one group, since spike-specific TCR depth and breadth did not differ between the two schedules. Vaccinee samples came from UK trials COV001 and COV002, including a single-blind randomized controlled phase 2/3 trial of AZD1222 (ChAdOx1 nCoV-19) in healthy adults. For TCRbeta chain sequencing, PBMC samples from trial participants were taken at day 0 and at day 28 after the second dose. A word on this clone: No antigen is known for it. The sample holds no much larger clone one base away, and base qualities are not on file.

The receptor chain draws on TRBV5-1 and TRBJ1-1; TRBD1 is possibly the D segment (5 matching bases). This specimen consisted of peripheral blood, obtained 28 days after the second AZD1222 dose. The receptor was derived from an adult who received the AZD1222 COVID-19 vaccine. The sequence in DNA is TGCGCCAGCAGCTCCACTATCGGGGACGGAATCCTGAACACTGAAGCTTTCTTT. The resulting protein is CASSSTIGDGILNTEAFF. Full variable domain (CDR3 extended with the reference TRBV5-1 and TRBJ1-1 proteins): KAGVTQTPRYLIKTRGQQVTLSCSPISGHRSVSWYQQTPGQGLQFLFEYFSETQRNKGNFPGRFSGRQFSNSRSEMNVSTLELGDSALYLCASSSTIGDGILNTEAFFGQGTRLTVV.